These 2 T cell receptor beta chains were sequenced from one sample in a study of blood T cell repertoires in COVID-19. Method: immunoSEQ multiplex PCR; TCRdb's copy keeps in-frame clones and lacks some. The data contain around 200,000 clones, about 87% of them singletons. Sequenced material: peripheral blood. The receptors were sampled from a woman between 18 and 29 years old who had recovered from COVID-19.

The chain is built from TRBV7-2 and TRBJ2-7; TRBD1 matches 7 bases. There are 14 residues in the CDR3. The V and J ends lost 4 bases and 4 bases, in that order; junction bases with no gene match: 7. Germline CDR1 reads SGHTA; CDR2 reads FQGNSA. The chain's CDR3 is CASSSGQDPYEQYF. Here the CDR3 DNA reads TGTGCCAGCAGCTCAGGACAGGATCCTTACGAGCAGTACTTC.

This sequence joins TRBV5-1 and TRBJ2-2, with D perhaps matching TRBD1 (6 bases). CDR1 SGHRS and CDR2 YFSETQ come from the germline V gene. V dropped 4 bases and J dropped 1 base, with 11 bases sitting between them. This CDR3 has 15 residues. The CDR3 loop reads CASSRPTGNTGELFF. In nucleotides, the CDR3 is TGCGCCAGCAGCCGACCGACAGGGAACACCGGGGAGCTGTTTTTT.